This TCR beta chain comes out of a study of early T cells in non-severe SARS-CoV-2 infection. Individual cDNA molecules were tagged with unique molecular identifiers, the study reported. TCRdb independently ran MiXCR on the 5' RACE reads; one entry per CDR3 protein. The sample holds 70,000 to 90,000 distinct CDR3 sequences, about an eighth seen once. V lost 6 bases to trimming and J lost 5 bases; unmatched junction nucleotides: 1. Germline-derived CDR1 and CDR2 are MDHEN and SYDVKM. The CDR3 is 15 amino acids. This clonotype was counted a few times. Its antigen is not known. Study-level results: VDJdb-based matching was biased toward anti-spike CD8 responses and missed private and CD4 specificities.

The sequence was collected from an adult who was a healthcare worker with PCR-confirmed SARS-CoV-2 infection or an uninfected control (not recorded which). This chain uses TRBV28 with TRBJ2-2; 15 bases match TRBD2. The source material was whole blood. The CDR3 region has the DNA TGTGCCAGCAGAGGGACTAGCGGGAGGACCGGGGAGCTGTTTTTT. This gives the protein CASRGTSGRTGELFF. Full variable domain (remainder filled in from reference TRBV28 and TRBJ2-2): DVKVTQSSRYLVKRTGEKVFLECVQDMDHENMFWYRQDPGLGLRLIYFSYDVKMKEKGDIPEGYSVSREKKERFSLILESASTNQTSMYLCASRGTSGRTGELFFGEGSRLTVL.